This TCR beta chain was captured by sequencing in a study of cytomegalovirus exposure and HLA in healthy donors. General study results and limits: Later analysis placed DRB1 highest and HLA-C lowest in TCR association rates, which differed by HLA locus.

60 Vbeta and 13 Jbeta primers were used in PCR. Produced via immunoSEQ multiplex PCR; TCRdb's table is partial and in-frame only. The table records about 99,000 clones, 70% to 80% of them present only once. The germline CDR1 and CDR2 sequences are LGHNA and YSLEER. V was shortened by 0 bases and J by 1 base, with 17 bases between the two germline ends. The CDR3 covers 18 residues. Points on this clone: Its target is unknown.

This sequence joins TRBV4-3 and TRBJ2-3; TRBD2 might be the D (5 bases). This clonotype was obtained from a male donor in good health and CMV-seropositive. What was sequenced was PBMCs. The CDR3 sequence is CASSQDGSGLSGTDTQYF. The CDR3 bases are TGCGCCAGCAGCCAAGATGGATCCGGACTTTCCGGCACAGATACGCAGTATTTT.